The present entry profiles one T cell receptor (beta chain) with its context. This specimen comes from a study of CD8+ T cells in alopecia areata. Extracted RNA was reverse transcribed, and the resulting cDNA served as sequencing template. Here immunoSEQ multiplex PCR was the method, and the copy in TCRdb shows in-frame clones only, minus some. This sample carries around 210,000 clones, roughly 56% of them seen once, and the ten largest clones take roughly 5%. Germline assignment: CDR1 MNHEY and CDR2 SMNVEV (reference sequence). Unmatched junction bases numbered 7, after V lost 2 bases and J lost 5 bases. The CDR3 runs to 15 residues.

The TCR was taken from a human donor in good health. Sequences were obtained from CD8+ T cells sorted from blood. The chain links TRBV27 to TRBJ2-5; 8 bases match TRBD2. The chain's CDR3 is CASSLIAGIGETQYF. The CDR3 DNA reads TGTGCCAGCAGTTTAATAGCGGGGATCGGTGAGACCCAGTACTTC.